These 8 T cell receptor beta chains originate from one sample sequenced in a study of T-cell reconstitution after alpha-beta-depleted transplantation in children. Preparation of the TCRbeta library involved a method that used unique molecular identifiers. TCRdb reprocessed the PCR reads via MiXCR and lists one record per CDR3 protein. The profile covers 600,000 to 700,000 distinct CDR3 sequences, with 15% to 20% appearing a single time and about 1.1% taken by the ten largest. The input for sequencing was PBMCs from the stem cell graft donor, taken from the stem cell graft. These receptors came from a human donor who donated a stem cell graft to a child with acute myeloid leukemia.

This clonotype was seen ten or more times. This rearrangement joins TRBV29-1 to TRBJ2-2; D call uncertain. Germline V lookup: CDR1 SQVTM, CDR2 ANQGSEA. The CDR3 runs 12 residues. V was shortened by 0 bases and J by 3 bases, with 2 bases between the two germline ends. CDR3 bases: TGCAGCGTTGAAGAAGACACCGGGGAGCTGTTTTTT. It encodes CSVEEDTGELFF.

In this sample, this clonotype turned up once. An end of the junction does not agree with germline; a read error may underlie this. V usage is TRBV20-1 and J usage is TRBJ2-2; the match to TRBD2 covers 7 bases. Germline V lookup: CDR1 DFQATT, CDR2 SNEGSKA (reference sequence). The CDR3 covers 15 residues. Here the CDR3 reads CCARHAGVNTGELFF. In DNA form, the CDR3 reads TGCTGTGCTAGACATGCGGGAGTGAACACCGGGGAGCTGTTTTTT.

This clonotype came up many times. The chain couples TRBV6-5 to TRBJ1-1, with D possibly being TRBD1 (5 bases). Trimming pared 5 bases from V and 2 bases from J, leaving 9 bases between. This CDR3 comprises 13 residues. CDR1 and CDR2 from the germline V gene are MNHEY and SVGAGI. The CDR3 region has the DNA TGTGCCAGCAGTACCCAGGGTAACACTGAAGCTTTCTTT. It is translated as CASSTQGNTEAFF.

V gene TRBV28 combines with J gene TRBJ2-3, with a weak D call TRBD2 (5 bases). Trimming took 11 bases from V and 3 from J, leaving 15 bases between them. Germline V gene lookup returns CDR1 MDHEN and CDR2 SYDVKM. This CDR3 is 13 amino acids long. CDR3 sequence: CAVFGVNTDTQYF. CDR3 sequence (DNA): TGTGCCGTATTCGGGGTGAATACAGATACGCAGTATTTT.

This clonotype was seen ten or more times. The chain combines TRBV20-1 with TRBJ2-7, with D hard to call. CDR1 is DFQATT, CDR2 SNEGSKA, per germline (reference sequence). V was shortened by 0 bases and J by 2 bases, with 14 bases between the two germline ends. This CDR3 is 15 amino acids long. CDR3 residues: CSARDRAGRTYEQYV. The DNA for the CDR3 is TGCAGTGCTAGAGATCGGGCAGGCAGGACCTACGAGCAGTACGTC.

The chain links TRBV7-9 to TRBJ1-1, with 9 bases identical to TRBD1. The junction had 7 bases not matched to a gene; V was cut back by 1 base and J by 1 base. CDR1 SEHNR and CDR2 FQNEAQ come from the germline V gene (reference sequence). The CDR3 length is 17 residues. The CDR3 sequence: CASSLVPGQGRNTEAFF. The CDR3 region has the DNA TGTGCCAGCAGCTTAGTCCCGGGACAGGGAAGGAACACTGAAGCTTTCTTT.

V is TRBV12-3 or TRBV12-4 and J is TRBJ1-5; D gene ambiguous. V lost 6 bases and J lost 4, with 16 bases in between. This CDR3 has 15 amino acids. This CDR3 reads CASSRSGPGNQPQHF. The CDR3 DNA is TGTGCCAGCAGCCGCAGTGGGCCTGGGAATCAGCCCCAGCATTTT.

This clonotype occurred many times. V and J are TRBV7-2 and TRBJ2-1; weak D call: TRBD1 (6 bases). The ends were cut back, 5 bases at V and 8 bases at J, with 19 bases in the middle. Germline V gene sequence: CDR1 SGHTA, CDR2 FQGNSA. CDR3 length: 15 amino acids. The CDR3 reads CASSTDRPFPDEQFF. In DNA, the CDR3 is TGTGCCAGCAGCACTGACAGGCCCTTCCCCGATGAGCAGTTCTTC.